The 4 T cell receptor beta chains below come from one sample, sequenced in a study of post-analysis software for immune sequencing data. cDNA libraries of TCR beta carried unique molecular identifiers. TCRdb fed the PCR reads into MiXCR, producing one record per CDR3 protein. Of 650,000 to 850,000 distinct CDR3 sequences in the sample, 46% are singletons; the top ten hold approximately 4.4%. Broader study findings: Several TRBV segments were more frequent in patients than controls; TRBV5-6, TRBV5-1 and TRBV20-1 belonged to this group.

The antigens these receptors bind are not known. The sequencing input was blood. The receptors shown here come from a girl aged 5 to 17 with multiple sclerosis.

J is TRBJ2-5 and V is TRBV20-1, with D uncertain. Germline V gene sequence: CDR1 DFQATT, CDR2 SNEGSKA (reference sequence). Trimming left V 3 bases short and J 3 bases short, with 5 bases between. This CDR3 is 11 amino acids long. The CDR3 coding sequence is TGCAGTGCTAGTAGGAAAGAGACCCAGTACTTC. This sequence encodes CSASRKETQYF.

The table lists this clonotype with a few counts. The J gene is TRBJ2-7, the V gene TRBV7-6; 16 positions match TRBD2. The CDR3 totals 16 residues. Trimming at V came to 5 bases and at J to 2 bases, leaving 3 bases not matched to a gene. Per germline, CDR1 SGHVS and CDR2 FNYEAQ. CDR3 DNA: TGTGCCAGCAGCCTGGGACTAGCGGGAGGGACCTACGAGCAGTACTTC. The encoded protein is CASSLGLAGGTYEQYF.

This sequence joins TRBV6-6 and TRBJ1-1; no firm D call. There are 13 residues in the CDR3. CDR1 MNHNY and CDR2 SVGAGI come from the germline V gene (reference sequence). The V end was cut by 6 bases, the J end by 5 bases, with 13 bases between. CDR3 nucleotide sequence: TGTGCCAGCAGCCAAATGCTTGGGACTGAAGCTTTCTTT. It is translated as CASSQMLGTEAFF.

In its sample, this clonotype was seen a few times. The J gene is TRBJ2-3, the V gene TRBV5-1; D unresolved. Germline V gives CDR1 SGHRS, CDR2 YFSETQ. This CDR3 has 15 amino acids. V was cut by 0 bases and J by 2 bases, with 10 bases left in between. CDR3 DNA: TGCGCCAGCAGCTTGGAGGGCGCAACCACAGATACGCAGTATTTT. Encoded protein: CASSLEGATTDTQYF.